This TCR beta chain emerged from a study of T cell repertoires in cytomegalovirus infection. Study information: Used in the study were CMV epitopes, some recently identified and HLA-C-restricted, others well-studied and HLA-B-restricted. In public TCR beta signatures, there were indications of both CMV infection and matching HLA type. Study findings and constraints: Summed frequency of public TCR beta families distinguished CMV carriers with the relevant HLA. In two of eight donors, the top clonotype was HLA-C-restricted CMV-specific.

Via MiXCR, TCRdb re-called the reads, giving one row per CDR3 protein. The sample consists of fewer than 950,000 distinct CDR3 sequences, approximately 30% of them appearing once. Points on this clonotype: Its antigen remains unknown.

This TCR came from a human donor in good health (CMV status not recorded). Some clones in this sample may be carry-over from other donors' samples. The sequenced sample was cultured CD8+ T cells from PBMCs, obtained from culture after CMV antigen stimulation.

The CDR3 nucleotides are TGCAGCGTGGGTGCAGGGTCCACAGATACGCAGTATTTT. Translated: CSVGAGSTDTQYF. V gene TRBV29-1 combines with J gene TRBJ2-3; the D gene is possibly TRBD1 (5 bases). Germline CDR1 SQVTM, CDR2 ANQGSEA. Trimming shortened V by 6 bases and J by 2 bases, and 12 bases separated the two germline ends. The CDR3 has 13 amino acids.